This entry lists 23 T cell receptor beta chains sequenced from one sample in a study of monozygotic twins with inflammatory bowel disease. TCRdb reprocessed the 5' RACE reads; each CDR3 protein has one entry and no DNA is given. The sample table sets out tens of thousands of distinct CDR3 sequences. Sequenced input: blood. Receptors were obtained from a human donor with ulcerative colitis or Crohn's disease, or a healthy co-twin of an affected twin (not recorded which).

This clonotype is medium-sized (0.01 to 0.1%) by frequency. V and J are TRBV7-9 and TRBJ1-1. CDR3 length equals 13 residues. Germline values: CDR1 SEHNR, CDR2 FQNEAQ (reference sequence). The CDR3 region is CASSSRGPTEAFF.

This chain joins TRBV7-9 and TRBJ2-7; no DNA is available, so the TRBD1 call from TCRdb remains unchecked. Germline V gene lookup returns CDR1 SEHNR and CDR2 FQNEAQ (reference sequence). CDR3 length: 13 residues. Here the CDR3 reads CASGRDRGREQYF.

The chain joins TRBV6-1 to TRBJ2-3; there is no DNA to check the TCRdb D call of TRBD1. In germline, CDR1 is MNHNS, CDR2 SASEGT. The CDR3 is 14 amino acids. The CDR3 loop is CASPGLGGTDTQYF.

This sequence joins TRBV7-8 and TRBJ2-1; TCRdb's assignment of TRBD2 cannot be checked, as there is no DNA. Germline V gene lookup returns CDR1 SGHVS and CDR2 FQNEAQ. CDR3 size: 15 residues. The CDR3: CASSLTSGIYNEQFF.

The CDR3 loop reads CASSLQEGIGELFF. The chain uses TRBV12-3 or TRBV12-4 and TRBJ2-2; no DNA is available, so the TRBD2 call from TCRdb remains unchecked. The CDR3 is 14 amino acids.

V and J are TRBV14 and TRBJ1-1. The CDR3 sequence is 15 residues long. Looked up from germline, CDR1 is SGHDN and CDR2 is FVKESK. CDR3 loop: CASSQDETGHTEAFF. Together with reference TRBV14 and TRBJ1-1, the CDR3 gives the full variable domain: EAGVTQFPSHSVIEKGQTVTLRCDPISGHDNLYWYRRVMGKEIKFLLHFVKESKQDESGMPNNRFLAERTGGTYSTLKVQPAELEDSGVYFCASSQDETGHTEAFFGQGTRLTVV.

V usage is TRBV5-1 and J usage is TRBJ2-7; as DNA is missing, the TRBD1 call by TCRdb cannot be tested. The CDR3 has 16 amino acids. The germline V gene encodes CDR1 SGHRS and CDR2 YFSETQ. This chain's CDR3 is CASSLQTGSSGMGQYF.

The V call is TRBV4-2, the J call TRBJ2-2; TCRdb calls TRBD2, which cannot be checked without DNA. From germline, CDR1 is LGHNA and CDR2 YNFKEQ. This CDR3 comprises 19 residues. Here the CDR3 reads CASSPRGFLAGGVDGELFF.

The gene calls are TRBV27 and TRBJ1-5. This CDR3 contains 15 residues. Germline V gene data show CDR1 as MNHEY and CDR2 as SMNVEV (reference sequence). The CDR3 sequence is CASSLSRYSNQPQHF.

This rearrangement joins TRBV4-1 to TRBJ1-1. Germline assignment: CDR1 MGHRA and CDR2 YSYEKL. The CDR3 contains 15 residues. The CDR3 here is CASSQDLRMNTEAFF.

This chain uses TRBV11-1 with TRBJ1-1. This CDR3 region has 14 residues. Per germline, CDR1 SGHAT and CDR2 FQDESV (reference sequence). This CDR3 reads CASSLKLRNTEAFF.

The CDR3 sequence: CASSPSHNEQFF. The V call is TRBV18, the J call TRBJ2-1. Germline V lookup: CDR1 KGHSH, CDR2 LQKENI. This CDR3 is 12 amino acids long.

V usage is TRBV5-1 and J usage is TRBJ1-2. The CDR3 runs 15 residues. The germline gives CDR1 SGHRS, CDR2 YFSETQ. The chain's CDR3 is CASSPDYGPEGGYTF.

This sequence joins TRBV29-1 and TRBJ2-5; TCRdb's D gene call, TRBD1, goes unchecked for lack of DNA. This CDR3 has 14 residues. Germline loops: CDR1 SQVTM, CDR2 ANQGSEA. The CDR3 here is CSYTGGGGQETQYF.

This chain connects TRBV5-6 to TRBJ2-1. Per germline, CDR1 SGHDT and CDR2 YYEEEE. This CDR3 is built from 14 residues. The chain's CDR3 is CASSVFIGDHEQFF.

The V and J genes are TRBV20-1 and TRBJ2-1; TCRdb picks TRBD2, but there is no DNA to check that call. CDR3 length equals 13 residues. Germline CDR1 reads DFQATT; CDR2 reads SNEGSKA (reference sequence). The CDR3 spells CSATSGSTNEQFF.

The chain carries TRBV11-2 and TRBJ1-2; TCRdb lists TRBD1, though no DNA is available to test this call. The length of the CDR3 is 15 residues. Germline values: CDR1 SGHAT, CDR2 FQNNGV. The CDR3 protein is CASSLEQGSGYGYTF. Full variable domain (remainder filled in from reference TRBV11-2 and TRBJ1-2): EAGVAQSPRYKIIEKRQSVAFWCNPISGHATLYWYQQILGQGPKLLIQFQNNGVVDDSQLPKDRFSAERLKGVDSTLKIQPAKLEDSAVYLCASSLEQGSGYGYTFGSGTRLTVV.

The J gene is TRBJ2-1, the V gene TRBV7-9; TCRdb returns TRBD2, unconfirmable since there is no DNA. The CDR3 is 14 amino acids. CDR1 and CDR2 from the germline V gene are SEHNR and FQNEAQ (reference sequence). CDR3 amino acids: CASRPPLSGNEQFF. The variable domain in full, completed from reference TRBV7-9 and TRBJ2-1, reads DTGVSQNPRHKITKRGQNVTFRCDPISEHNRLYWYRQTLGQGPEFLTYFQNEAQLEKSRLLSDRFSAERPKGSFSTLEIQRTEQGDSAMYLCASRPPLSGNEQFFGPGTRLTVL.

This chain joins TRBV11-2 and TRBJ2-5; lacking DNA, the TRBD1 call made by TCRdb goes unchecked. Germline V CDR1 and CDR2: SGHAT, FQNNGV. The CDR3 sequence is 18 residues long. The CDR3 here is CASSRKTPRIAFQETQYF.

The rearrangement uses TRBV7-9 and TRBJ1-5; TCRdb indicates TRBD1, and absent DNA this call remains unverified. The CDR3 covers 16 residues. Germline CDR1 reads SEHNR; CDR2 reads FQNEAQ (reference sequence). The CDR3 loop reads CASSFSRGQINQPQHF.

The rearrangement joins TRBV12-3 or TRBV12-4 to TRBJ2-6; TCRdb selects TRBD1, and the lack of DNA leaves this call unchecked. The CDR3 consists of 16 residues. The CDR3 region is CASSWTVISGANVLTF.

This rearrangement joins TRBV7-2 to TRBJ2-3; the TCRdb call, TRBD2, lacks DNA for checking. CDR3 length equals 14 residues. Germline V gives CDR1 SGHTA, CDR2 FQGNSA. CDR3 residues: CASSPGLSTDTQYF.

The chain combines TRBV6-5 with TRBJ1-1; TCRdb's D gene call, TRBD1, goes unchecked for lack of DNA. The CDR3 is made up of 11 amino acids. Germline CDR1 reads MNHEY; CDR2 reads SVGAGI. Here the CDR3 reads CASRRQGDAFF.